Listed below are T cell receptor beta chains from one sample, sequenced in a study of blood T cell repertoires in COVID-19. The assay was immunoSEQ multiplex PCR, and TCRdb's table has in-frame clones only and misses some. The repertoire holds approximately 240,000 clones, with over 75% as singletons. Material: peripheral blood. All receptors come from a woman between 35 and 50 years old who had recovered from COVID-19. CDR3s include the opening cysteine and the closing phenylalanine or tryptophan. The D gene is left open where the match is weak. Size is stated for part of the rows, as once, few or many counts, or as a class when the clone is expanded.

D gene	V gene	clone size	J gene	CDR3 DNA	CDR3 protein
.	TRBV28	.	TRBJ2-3	TGTGCCAGCAGTTTAAGTGGGGCAGGTTGGACAGATACGCAGTATTTT	CASSLSGAGWTDTQYF
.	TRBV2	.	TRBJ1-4	TGTGCCATCACGACAGGAGCAACTAATGAAAAACTGTTTTTT	CAITTGATNEKLFF
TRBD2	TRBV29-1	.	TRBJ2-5	TGCAGCGTTGAAGCTCAACCCCAGATTCGGGGACTAGCACAAGAGTACTTC	CSVEAQPQIRGLAQEYF
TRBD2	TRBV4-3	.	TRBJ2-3	TGCGCCAGCAGCAAGAGCGGGAGAACGACAGATACGCAGTATTTT	CASSKSGRTTDTQYF
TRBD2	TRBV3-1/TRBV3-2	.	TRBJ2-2	TGTGCCAGCAGCCGCCACTTAACGGGAGGGCCAGGCGGGGAGCTGTTTTTT	CASSRHLTGGPGGELFF
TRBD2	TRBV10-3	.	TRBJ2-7	TGTGCCATTCAACCTAGCGGAGGCTCCTACGAGCAGTACTTC	CAIQPSGGSYEQYF
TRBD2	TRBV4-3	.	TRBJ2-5	TGCGCCAGCAGCCGCCAGAAAGCGGGGGGGTGGGAGACCCAGTACTTC	CASSRQKAGGWETQYF
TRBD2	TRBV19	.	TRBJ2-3	TGTGCCAGTAGTATTCGGGCGGCTAGCGGGAGGGCAGATACGCAGTATTTT	CASSIRAASGRADTQYF
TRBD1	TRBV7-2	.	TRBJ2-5	TGTGCCAGCAGCGCAGGGGGCGTAGAGACCCAGTACTTC	CASSAGGVETQYF
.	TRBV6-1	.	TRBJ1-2	TGTGCCAGCAGTGAGGCGGGGTCTAGCTATGGCTACACCTTC	CASSEAGSSYGYTF
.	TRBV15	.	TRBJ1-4	TGTGCCACCAATCGACCGGGACAAGGAAATGAAAAACTGTTTTTT	CATNRPGQGNEKLFF
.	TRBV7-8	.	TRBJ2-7	TGTGCCAGCACTCTGTCTATCGGGGGAGCTTCTTACGAGCAGTACTTC	CASTLSIGGASYEQYF
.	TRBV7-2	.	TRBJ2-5	TGTGCCAGCAGCTCAGTGCGGGGCCCCGAAGAGACCCAGTACTTC	CASSSVRGPEETQYF
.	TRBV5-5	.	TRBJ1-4	TGTGCCAGCAGCCGGAAGGGGGGGTCGCTTAATGAAAAACTGTTTTTT	CASSRKGGSLNEKLFF
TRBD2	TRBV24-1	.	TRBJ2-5	TGTGCCACCAGTGACGGTGCTGGGACTAGTGGGCTTGAGACCCAGTACTTC	CATSDGAGTSGLETQYF
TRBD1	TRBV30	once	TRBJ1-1	TGTGCCTGGAGTCCCGACAGGGTGAACACTGAAGCTTTCTTT	CAWSPDRVNTEAFF
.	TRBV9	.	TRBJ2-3	TGTGCCAGCAGCCTGCGACAGGGAGGTGGCACAGATACGCAGTATTTT	CASSLRQGGGTDTQYF
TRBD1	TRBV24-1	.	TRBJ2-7	TGTGCCACCAGTGACCCACAGGGGGATCTGAACGAGCAGTACTTC	CATSDPQGDLNEQYF
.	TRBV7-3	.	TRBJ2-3	TGTGCCAGCAGCTTATCGGGAGATACGCAGTATTTT	CASSLSGDTQYF
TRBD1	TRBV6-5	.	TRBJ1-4	TGTGCCAGCAGTTTCCCGGGACAGGGGGCTGAAAAACTGTTTTTT	CASSFPGQGAEKLFF
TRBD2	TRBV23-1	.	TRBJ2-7	TGCGCCAGCAGTCAATCGCGACGGGGGGGGCCCTCCTACGAGCAGTACTTC	CASSQSRRGGPSYEQYF
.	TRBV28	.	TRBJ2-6	TGTGCCAGCAGTTCGGACTTCTCTGGGGCCAACGTCCTGACTTTC	CASSSDFSGANVLTF
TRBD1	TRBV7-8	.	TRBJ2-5	TGTGCCAGCAGCTTAGGTACGGGACAGCAAGAGACCCAGTACTTC	CASSLGTGQQETQYF
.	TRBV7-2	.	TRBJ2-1	TGTGCCAGCAGCCCTACCACAGGGCAGGCTAGCTCCTACAATGAGCAGTTCTTC	CASSPTTGQASSYNEQFF
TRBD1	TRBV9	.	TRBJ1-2	TGTGCCAGCAGCGCCCAACAGGGGGCCTATGGCTACACCTTC	CASSAQQGAYGYTF
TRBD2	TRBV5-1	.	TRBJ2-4	TGCGCCAGCAGCTTGGTCGCTAGCGGGGGAGGTGGCAAAAACATTCAGTACTTC	CASSLVASGGGGKNIQYF
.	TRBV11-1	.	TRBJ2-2	TGTGCCAGCAGCCCTCGAACAGGGAGAGAGACCGGGGAGCTGTTTTTT	CASSPRTGRETGELFF
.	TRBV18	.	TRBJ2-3	TGTGCCAGCTCACCAGCTAGCCTTTATCCAAATACGCAGTATTTT	CASSPASLYPNTQYF
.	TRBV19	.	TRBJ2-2	TGTGCCAGTAGTATAGGGTGGGAGACCGGGGAGCTGTTTTTT	CASSIGWETGELFF
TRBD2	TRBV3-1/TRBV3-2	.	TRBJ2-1	TGTGCCAGCAGCCATACCACCGGGACTAGCGGATACAATGAGCAGTTCTTC	CASSHTTGTSGYNEQFF
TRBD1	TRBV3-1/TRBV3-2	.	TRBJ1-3	TGTGCCAGCAGCCAACCTACAGGGGGCTCTGGAAACACCATATATTTT	CASSQPTGGSGNTIYF
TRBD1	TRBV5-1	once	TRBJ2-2	TGCGCCAGCAGCCTCACAGGGGGCGTCGGGCCCGGGGAGCTGTTTTTT	CASSLTGGVGPGELFF
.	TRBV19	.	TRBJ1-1	TGTGCCAGTACCGTCGGGGGGCTCAACACTGAAGCTTTCTTT	CASTVGGLNTEAFF
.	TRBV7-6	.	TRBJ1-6	TGTGCCAGCAGCTTTGGTCAGGGGACGACACCCCTCCACTTT	CASSFGQGTTPLHF
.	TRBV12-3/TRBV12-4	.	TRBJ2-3	TGTGCCAGCAGTTTTAGCGCGTTAAGCGGGCCCCAGTTT	CASSFSALSGPQF
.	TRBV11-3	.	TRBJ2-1	TGTGCCAGCAGCTTAGGAGCGGAAAATGAGCAGTTCTTC	CASSLGAENEQFF
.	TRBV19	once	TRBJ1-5	TGTGCCAGTAGTCCCAGACTTGGCAATCAGCCCCAGCATTTT	CASSPRLGNQPQHF
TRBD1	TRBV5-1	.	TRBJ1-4	TGCGCCAGCAGCCGGGACAGTATGAATGAAAAACTGTTTTTT	CASSRDSMNEKLFF
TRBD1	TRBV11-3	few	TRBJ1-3	TGTGCCAGCAGCCCAACCGACAGGGTCTCTGGAAACACCATATATTTT	CASSPTDRVSGNTIYF
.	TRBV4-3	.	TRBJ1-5	TGCGCCAGCAGCCAAGATAGTGCCGGGCCCCAGCATTTT	CASSQDSAGPQHF
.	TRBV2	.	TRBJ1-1	TGTGCCAGCAGTCAACCCGGGACACTGGGTGGAGTTCGCTTT	CASSQPGTLGGVRF
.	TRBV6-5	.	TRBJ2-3	TGTGCCAGCAGTTACTCCTGGACAGTTAGCACAGATACGCAGTATTTT	CASSYSWTVSTDTQYF
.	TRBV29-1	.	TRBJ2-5	TGCAGCGTTGACTTCAGAGAGACCCAGTACTTC	CSVDFRETQYF
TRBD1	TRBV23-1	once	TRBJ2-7	TGCGCCAGCAGTCAACCGACGCCCCGGACAGGGATCTACGAGCAGTACTTC	CASSQPTPRTGIYEQYF
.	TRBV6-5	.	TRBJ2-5	TGTGCCAGCAGTTACTCGATTACTAGCAGGGCGGAGACCCAGTACTTC	CASSYSITSRAETQYF
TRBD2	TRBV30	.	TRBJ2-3	TGTGCCTGCAGACTAGCGGGAGGTTCAGATACGCAGTATTTT	CACRLAGGSDTQYF
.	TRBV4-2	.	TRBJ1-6	TGTGCCAGCAGCCAAGATACTGGACCCCTCCACTTT	CASSQDTGPLHF
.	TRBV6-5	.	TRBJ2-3	TGTGCCAGCAGTTACTCGATAAGCGGCGTCTCAGATACGCAGTATTTT	CASSYSISGVSDTQYF
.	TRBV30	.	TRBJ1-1	TGTGCCTCACAAAGAACAGGCGCAATGAACACTGAAGCTTTCTTT	CASQRTGAMNTEAFF
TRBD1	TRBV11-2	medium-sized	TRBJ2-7	TGTGCCAGCAGTTCCAGCTTTGGGACAGAGTACTACGAGCAGTACTTC	CASSSSFGTEYYEQYF
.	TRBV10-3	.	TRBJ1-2	TGTGCCATCTCCGGAGGCGACTATGGCTACACCTTC	CAISGGDYGYTF
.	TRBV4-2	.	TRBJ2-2	TGTGCCAGCAGCCAGGATCGGGAATACGGGGAGCTGTTTTTT	CASSQDREYGELFF
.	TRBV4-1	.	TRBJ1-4	TGCGCCAGCAGCCAAAGATGGGCATCGACTAATGAAAAACTGTTTTTT	CASSQRWASTNEKLFF
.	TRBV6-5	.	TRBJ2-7	TGTGCCAGCAGACTCCGGGACTCATCTCCCTACGAGCAGTACTTC	CASRLRDSSPYEQYF
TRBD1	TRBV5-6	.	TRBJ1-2	TGTGCCAGCAGCCCCGACAGGGGCGGTGGCTACACCTTC	CASSPDRGGGYTF
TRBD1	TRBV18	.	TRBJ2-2	TGTGCCAGCTCACAAGACCAGGGGGCGGACACCGGGGAGCTGTTTTTT	CASSQDQGADTGELFF
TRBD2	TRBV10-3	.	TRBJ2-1	TGTGCCATCAGTCGTGGGGCGGGAGGCGGCAATGAGCAGTTCTTC	CAISRGAGGGNEQFF
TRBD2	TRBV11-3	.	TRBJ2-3	TGTGCCAGCGGGCGGGAGGTCACAGATACGCAGTATTTT	CASGREVTDTQYF
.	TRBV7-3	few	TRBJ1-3	TGTGCCAGCAGCTTAGGCGGGTCTGGAAACACCATATATTTT	CASSLGGSGNTIYF
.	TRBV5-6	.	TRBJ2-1	TGTGCCAGCAGCCCGAGTGAGACTGAGAGGCTCAATGAGCAGTTCTTC	CASSPSETERLNEQFF